These T cell receptor beta chains were read from a single sample in a study of T cells in Graves' hyperthyroidism and ophthalmopathy. Via MiXCR, TCRdb re-called the multiplex PCR reads, giving one row per CDR3 protein. The data contain about 720,000 distinct CDR3 sequences, 18% of them singletons. Specimen: blood. These receptors came from a woman aged 50 to 60 with Graves' hyperthyroidism that later progressed to Graves' ophthalmopathy. The CDR3 runs from the conserved cysteine through the conserved F or W. D genes are given only for firm matches. Not all rows give a size; the values are once, few, many and, for expanded clones, a class.

v_call: TRBV7-3; cdr3_length: 14; d_call: .; j_call: TRBJ1-2; clone_size: many; cdr3_nt: TGTGCCAGCAGCTTTAGACCTGTTGTAGGTGGGTACACCTTC; cdr3_aa: CASSFRPVVGGYTF
v_call: TRBV14; cdr3_length: 15; d_call: .; j_call: TRBJ2-1; clone_size: .; cdr3_nt: TGTGCCAGCAGCCTAGCCCGGGGGCCCTACAATGAGCAGTTCTTC; cdr3_aa: CASSLARGPYNEQFF
v_call: TRBV11-2; cdr3_length: 14; d_call: .; j_call: TRBJ1-1; clone_size: many; cdr3_nt: TGTGCCAGCAGCTTAGGCTGGGGGGGGCGCGTAGCTTTCTTT; cdr3_aa: CASSLGWGGRVAFF
v_call: TRBV2; cdr3_length: 15; d_call: .; j_call: TRBJ2-2; clone_size: few; cdr3_nt: TGTGCCAGCGCCCCTGGGGACATCGGCATCGGGGAGCTGTTTTTT; cdr3_aa: CASAPGDIGIGELFF
v_call: TRBV24-1; cdr3_length: 15; d_call: TRBD2; j_call: TRBJ2-1; clone_size: .; cdr3_nt: TGTGCCACCAGTGATTTGCGCGGGGGGCTCAATGAGCAGTTCTTC; cdr3_aa: CATSDLRGGLNEQFF
v_call: TRBV6-1; cdr3_length: 17; d_call: .; j_call: TRBJ2-7; clone_size: .; cdr3_nt: TGTGCCAGCAGTGAATCGATAGGGTACGGTAACTCATTCGAGCAGTACTTC; cdr3_aa: CASSESIGYGNSFEQYF
v_call: TRBV12-3/TRBV12-4; cdr3_length: 17; d_call: .; j_call: TRBJ2-2; clone_size: many; cdr3_nt: TGTGCCAGCAGTTATGATCCGGGACTGACGAACACCGGGGAGCTGTTTTTT; cdr3_aa: CASSYDPGLTNTGELFF
v_call: TRBV2; cdr3_length: 13; d_call: .; j_call: TRBJ1-1; clone_size: many; cdr3_nt: TGTGCCAGCGGATCTAGAAGAGAAACTGAAGCTTTCTTT; cdr3_aa: CASGSRRETEAFF
v_call: TRBV27; cdr3_length: 16; d_call: .; j_call: TRBJ1-2; clone_size: .; cdr3_nt: TGTGCCAGCAGTTTTGGTGTTGAGGGGGTACCCTATGGCTACACCTTC; cdr3_aa: CASSFGVEGVPYGYTF
v_call: TRBV12-3/TRBV12-4; cdr3_length: 14; d_call: .; j_call: TRBJ1-2; clone_size: many; cdr3_nt: TGTGCCAGCAGTTTTGGAGGCGTTAACTATGGCTACACCTTC; cdr3_aa: CASSFGGVNYGYTF
v_call: TRBV20-1; cdr3_length: 12; d_call: .; j_call: TRBJ1-5; clone_size: many; cdr3_nt: TGCAGTGCTAGTCACAGCGATCAGCCCCAGCATTTT; cdr3_aa: CSASHSDQPQHF
v_call: TRBV5-6; cdr3_length: 18; d_call: TRBD2; j_call: TRBJ2-3; clone_size: .; cdr3_nt: TGTGCCAGCAGCTCCCCTCTAGCGGGGGGGCTGGGGTCAGATACGCAGTATTTT; cdr3_aa: CASSSPLAGGLGSDTQYF
v_call: TRBV20-1; cdr3_length: 13; d_call: .; j_call: TRBJ1-1; clone_size: many; cdr3_nt: TGCAGTGCTATTTCAGGGGCCGGCACTGAAGCTTTCTTT; cdr3_aa: CSAISGAGTEAFF
v_call: TRBV6-1; cdr3_length: 16; d_call: .; j_call: TRBJ1-1; clone_size: many; cdr3_nt: TGTGCCAGCAGTACAGATACGGGAGAAATGAACACTGAAGCTTTCTTT; cdr3_aa: CASSTDTGEMNTEAFF
v_call: TRBV7-9; cdr3_length: 16; d_call: .; j_call: TRBJ1-5; clone_size: .; cdr3_nt: TGTGCCAGCAGCTTAGAGCCCGGGGCGAGCAATCAGCCCCAGCATTTT; cdr3_aa: CASSLEPGASNQPQHF
v_call: TRBV12-3/TRBV12-4; cdr3_length: 17; d_call: TRBD1; j_call: TRBJ2-6; clone_size: few; cdr3_nt: TGTGCCAGCACTCGGCGACCCGACAGGGCCGGGGCCAACGTCCTGACTTTC; cdr3_aa: CASTRRPDRAGANVLTF
v_call: TRBV5-1; cdr3_length: 13; d_call: .; j_call: TRBJ1-4; clone_size: .; cdr3_nt: TGCGCCAGCAGCTTGGTGGACATGGAAAAACTGTTTTTT; cdr3_aa: CASSLVDMEKLFF
v_call: TRBV5-1; cdr3_length: 15; d_call: .; j_call: TRBJ1-4; clone_size: .; cdr3_nt: TGCGCCAGCAGCTTGGCGGCAGGCCTGAATGAAAAACTGTTTTTT; cdr3_aa: CASSLAAGLNEKLFF
v_call: TRBV20-1; cdr3_length: 13; d_call: TRBD1; j_call: TRBJ1-1; clone_size: many; cdr3_nt: TGCAGTGCTCTATGGGACAGGAGCCCTGAAGCTTTCTTT; cdr3_aa: CSALWDRSPEAFF
v_call: TRBV19; cdr3_length: 15; d_call: TRBD1; j_call: TRBJ2-1; clone_size: few; cdr3_nt: TGTGCCAGTACCGTGGACAGGGACTCCTACAATGAGCAGTTCTTC; cdr3_aa: CASTVDRDSYNEQFF
v_call: TRBV7-2; cdr3_length: 13; d_call: .; j_call: TRBJ2-7; clone_size: few; cdr3_nt: TGTGCCAGCAGTGAAGACGGTGGGTGGGAGCAGTACTTC; cdr3_aa: CASSEDGGWEQYF
v_call: TRBV19; cdr3_length: 15; d_call: TRBD2; j_call: TRBJ2-7; clone_size: .; cdr3_nt: TGTGCCAGTAGTATAGGTAGCGGGGGCTCCTACGAGCAGTACTTC; cdr3_aa: CASSIGSGGSYEQYF
v_call: TRBV5-1; cdr3_length: 16; d_call: TRBD2; j_call: TRBJ2-1; clone_size: .; cdr3_nt: TGCGCCAGCAGCTTGGTACTAGCGGGGTATAACAATGAGCAGTTCTTC; cdr3_aa: CASSLVLAGYNNEQFF
v_call: TRBV5-1; cdr3_length: 16; d_call: .; j_call: TRBJ1-6; clone_size: .; cdr3_nt: TGCGCCAGCAGCCCGCCAGGACCCGCAAATAATTCACCCCTCCACTTT; cdr3_aa: CASSPPGPANNSPLHF
v_call: TRBV7-9; cdr3_length: 14; d_call: .; j_call: TRBJ1-4; clone_size: .; cdr3_nt: TGTGCCGGCAGCTTAATGGGGACTAATGAAAAACTGTTTTTT; cdr3_aa: CAGSLMGTNEKLFF
v_call: TRBV3-1; cdr3_length: 16; d_call: TRBD1; j_call: TRBJ2-7; clone_size: .; cdr3_nt: TGTGCCAGCAGCCATGCCGGGACAGGGGTCGGCTACGAGCAGTACTTC; cdr3_aa: CASSHAGTGVGYEQYF
v_call: TRBV7-2; cdr3_length: 14; d_call: .; j_call: TRBJ1-1; clone_size: .; cdr3_nt: TGTGCCAGCAGCCAAGATGGGGCACAAATTGAAGCTTTCTTT; cdr3_aa: CASSQDGAQIEAFF
v_call: TRBV7-3; cdr3_length: 16; d_call: .; j_call: TRBJ2-1; clone_size: many; cdr3_nt: TGTGCCAGCAGCCTGGAAGGAGGGAGGCCCTACAATGAGCAGTTCTTC; cdr3_aa: CASSLEGGRPYNEQFF
v_call: TRBV19; cdr3_length: 14; d_call: TRBD1; j_call: TRBJ1-2; clone_size: .; cdr3_nt: TGTGCCAGTAGTATGGGGGACAGGGTGGATGGCTACACCTTC; cdr3_aa: CASSMGDRVDGYTF
v_call: TRBV5-1; cdr3_length: 15; d_call: TRBD2; j_call: TRBJ2-3; clone_size: many; cdr3_nt: TGCGCCAGCAGCTCCCTCGGAGCGGGGGTGGATACGCAGTATTTT; cdr3_aa: CASSSLGAGVDTQYF
v_call: TRBV6-1; cdr3_length: 14; d_call: .; j_call: TRBJ2-7; clone_size: many; cdr3_nt: TGTGCCAGCAGTACGACCACCGACATAGACGAGCAGTACTTC; cdr3_aa: CASSTTTDIDEQYF
v_call: TRBV18; cdr3_length: 13; d_call: .; j_call: TRBJ1-4; clone_size: many; cdr3_nt: TGTGCCACCAACCGGGACGGTAATGAAAAACTGTTTTTT; cdr3_aa: CATNRDGNEKLFF
v_call: TRBV19; cdr3_length: 16; d_call: TRBD1; j_call: TRBJ1-2; clone_size: .; cdr3_nt: TGTGCCAGTAGTGTAACAGGGGGCCTAGCTTTTGGAGGCTACACCTTC; cdr3_aa: CASSVTGGLAFGGYTF
v_call: TRBV3-1; cdr3_length: 16; d_call: .; j_call: TRBJ2-7; clone_size: .; cdr3_nt: TGTGCCAGCAGCCAAGATGGTCTTGCGACTAGCTACGAGCAGTACTTC; cdr3_aa: CASSQDGLATSYEQYF
v_call: TRBV3-1; cdr3_length: 19; d_call: .; j_call: TRBJ1-2; clone_size: many; cdr3_nt: TGTGCCAGCAGCCGATTGGGCATCCGGGACCCCCGGAGGGACTATGGCTACACCTTC; cdr3_aa: CASSRLGIRDPRRDYGYTF
v_call: TRBV5-1; cdr3_length: 15; d_call: TRBD1; j_call: TRBJ1-2; clone_size: once; cdr3_nt: TGCGCCAGCAGCGGCCGGGACAGCCGAGAGGGGGGCTACACCTTC; cdr3_aa: CASSGRDSREGGYTF